This T cell receptor (beta chain) was found in a study of blood T cells in healthy people across ages. Every donor provided 7.5 to 10 milliliters of peripheral blood. For the second PCR, which ran for about 6 to 11 cycles, a sample-barcoded 5' primer and a J-beta primer mix were used. A single record per CDR3 protein comes from TCRdb applying MiXCR to the 5' RACE reads. This table holds just under 750,000 distinct CDR3 sequences, approximately 22% found once. After removal of 6 bases from V and 5 bases from J, the junction contained 8 bases not matched to a gene. This CDR3 contains 15 residues. This sequence joins TRBV12-3 or TRBV12-4 and TRBJ2-5, with 11 bases aligning to TRBD1. The receptor was isolated from a man in his 70s in good health. Sequencing was performed on blood. The CDR3 DNA follows: TGTGCCAGCAGAATAGGGACAGGGGGTCTTGAGACCCAGTACTTC. Translated: CASRIGTGGLETQYF.